This T cell receptor (beta chain) was sequenced during a study of human T cells and chemical hapten exposure. Indicated time point: pre-sensitization, week 0. Treatment denoted: therapeutic diphenylcyclopropenone sensitization with weekly scalp DPC. Each CDR3 protein is one row after TCRdb ran MiXCR on the RACE reads. This sample has roughly 40,000 distinct CDR3 sequences, with more than 9% found just once. The germline CDR1 and CDR2 sequences are DFQATT and SNEGSKA (reference sequence). Trimming pared 3 bases from V and 0 bases from J, leaving 12 bases between. This CDR3 spans 15 amino acids. This clonotype has at least ten counts.

The sequences come from whole blood, collected in connection with sensitization to the hapten diphenylcyclopropenone (DPC). This TCR derives from a man aged 25-45 years with alopecia areata. Some clones in this sample may be carry-over from other donors' samples. V and J are TRBV20-1 and TRBJ2-1, with D uncertain. The CDR3 is CSASRVVSSYNEQFF. DNA for the CDR3: TGCAGTGCTAGTCGCGTGGTGAGCTCCTACAATGAGCAGTTCTTC.